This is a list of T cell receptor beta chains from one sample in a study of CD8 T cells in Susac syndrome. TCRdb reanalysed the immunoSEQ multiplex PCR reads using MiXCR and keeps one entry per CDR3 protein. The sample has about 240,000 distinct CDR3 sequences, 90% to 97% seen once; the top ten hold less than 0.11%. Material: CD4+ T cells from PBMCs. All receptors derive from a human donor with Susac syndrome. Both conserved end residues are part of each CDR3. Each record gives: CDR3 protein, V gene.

CDR3 protein: CASSVELAGLGNEQFF
V gene: TRBV9

CDR3 protein: CASSFGGIYEQYF
V gene: TRBV28

CDR3 protein: CASSLASGVGETQYF
V gene: TRBV5-1

CDR3 protein: CASSYAYTGELFF
V gene: TRBV7-2

CDR3 protein: CASSLSFETQYF
V gene: TRBV12-3/TRBV12-4

CDR3 protein: CASSQWGAGSSYNEQFF
V gene: TRBV3-1

CDR3 protein: CSVGPPRDSYYEQYF
V gene: TRBV29-1

CDR3 protein: CSGSRQNHNEQFF
V gene: TRBV29-1

CDR3 protein: CASSLIFTGELFF
V gene: TRBV27

CDR3 protein: CASSFDSTEQFF
V gene: TRBV12-3/TRBV12-4

CDR3 protein: CATAGGGNYEQYF
V gene: TRBV24-1

CDR3 protein: CASSYQGGGNQPQHF
V gene: TRBV2

CDR3 protein: CATSRIAGVEATQYF
V gene: TRBV15

CDR3 protein: CASSYSIAGRYEQYF
V gene: TRBV6-5

CDR3 protein: CASSVGGSNQPQHF
V gene: TRBV9

CDR3 protein: CASSYQGSRETQYF
V gene: TRBV7-3

CDR3 protein: CSARDGATYEQYF
V gene: TRBV20-1

CDR3 protein: CASSHASGANVLTF
V gene: TRBV4-1

CDR3 protein: CASSLRVQSEQFF
V gene: TRBV7-3

CDR3 protein: CASSPRGGDTIYF
V gene: TRBV9

CDR3 protein: CATAQGNPYEQYF
V gene: TRBV2

CDR3 protein: CASSLRTGEYGYTF
V gene: TRBV27

CDR3 protein: CASRAPIRYETQYF
V gene: TRBV7-9

CDR3 protein: CATSLKIAYEQYF
V gene: TRBV15

CDR3 protein: CATIREAYGYTF
V gene: TRBV6-4

CDR3 protein: CASSTYSARTDTQYF
V gene: TRBV12-3/TRBV12-4

CDR3 protein: CASSSTTAFGNTIYF
V gene: TRBV7-9

CDR3 protein: CASSQQGAGPQHF
V gene: TRBV4-2

CDR3 protein: CASNGASLYGEQFF
V gene: TRBV7-9

CDR3 protein: CSVEDRGSGDGYTF
V gene: TRBV29-1

CDR3 protein: CASSQIHPGLGNEQFF
V gene: TRBV3-1